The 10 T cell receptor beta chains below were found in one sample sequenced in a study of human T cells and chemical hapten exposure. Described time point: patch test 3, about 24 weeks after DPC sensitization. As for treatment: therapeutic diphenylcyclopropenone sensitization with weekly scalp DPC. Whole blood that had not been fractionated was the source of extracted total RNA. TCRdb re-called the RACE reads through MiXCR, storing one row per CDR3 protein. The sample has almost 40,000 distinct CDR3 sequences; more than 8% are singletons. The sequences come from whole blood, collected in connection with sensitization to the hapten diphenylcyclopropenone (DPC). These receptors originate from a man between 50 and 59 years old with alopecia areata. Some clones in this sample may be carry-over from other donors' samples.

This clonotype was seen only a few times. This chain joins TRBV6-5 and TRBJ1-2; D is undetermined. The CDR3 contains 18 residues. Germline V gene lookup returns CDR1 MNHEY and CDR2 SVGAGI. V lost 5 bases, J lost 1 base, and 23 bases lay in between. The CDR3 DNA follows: TGTGCCAGCAGTGACTGGATGGTTCACGGGGAAAATAACTATGGCTACACCTTC. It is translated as CASSDWMVHGENNYGYTF.

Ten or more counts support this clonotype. The CDR3 sequence: CASKVPSGTGPDTQYF. In DNA form, the CDR3 reads TGTGCCAGCAAGGTCCCTAGCGGGACAGGACCAGATACGCAGTATTTT. J is TRBJ2-3 and V is TRBV28; D may be TRBD2 (9 bases). Trimming pared 7 bases from V and 4 bases from J, leaving 21 bases between. In germline, CDR1 is MDHEN, CDR2 SYDVKM. The CDR3 consists of 16 residues.

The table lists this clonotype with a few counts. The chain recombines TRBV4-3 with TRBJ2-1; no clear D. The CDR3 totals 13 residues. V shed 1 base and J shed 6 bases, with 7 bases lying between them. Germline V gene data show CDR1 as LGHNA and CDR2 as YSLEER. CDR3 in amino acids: CASSQADINEQFF. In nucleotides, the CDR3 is TGCGCCAGCAGCCAAGCAGACATCAATGAGCAGTTCTTC.

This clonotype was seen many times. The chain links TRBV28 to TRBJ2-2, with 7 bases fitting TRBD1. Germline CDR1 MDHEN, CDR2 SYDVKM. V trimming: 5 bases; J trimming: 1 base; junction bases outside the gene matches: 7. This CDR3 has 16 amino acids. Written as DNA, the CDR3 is TGTGCCAGCAGTCGTGAGGGGGCCATGAACACCGGGGAGCTGTTTTTT. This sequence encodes CASSREGAMNTGELFF.

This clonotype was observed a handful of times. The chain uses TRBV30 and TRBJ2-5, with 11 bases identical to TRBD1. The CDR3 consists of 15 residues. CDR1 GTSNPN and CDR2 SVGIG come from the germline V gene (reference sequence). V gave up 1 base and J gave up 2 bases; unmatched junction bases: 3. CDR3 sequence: CAWSGTGGLQETQYF. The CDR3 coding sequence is TGTGCCTGGAGTGGGACAGGGGGCTTACAAGAGACCCAGTACTTC.

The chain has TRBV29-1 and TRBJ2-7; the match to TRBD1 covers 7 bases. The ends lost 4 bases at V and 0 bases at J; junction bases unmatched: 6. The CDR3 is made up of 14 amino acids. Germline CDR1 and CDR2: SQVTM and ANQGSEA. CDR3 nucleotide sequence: TGCAGCGTTGGGGGACAGTCCATCTCCTACGAGCAGTACTTC. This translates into CSVGGQSISYEQYF.

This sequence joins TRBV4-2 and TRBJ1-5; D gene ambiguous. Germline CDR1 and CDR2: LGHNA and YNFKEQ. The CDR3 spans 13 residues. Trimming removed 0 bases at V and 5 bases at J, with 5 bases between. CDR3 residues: CASSQDSDQPQHF. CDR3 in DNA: TGTGCCAGCAGCCAAGATTCCGATCAGCCCCAGCATTTT.

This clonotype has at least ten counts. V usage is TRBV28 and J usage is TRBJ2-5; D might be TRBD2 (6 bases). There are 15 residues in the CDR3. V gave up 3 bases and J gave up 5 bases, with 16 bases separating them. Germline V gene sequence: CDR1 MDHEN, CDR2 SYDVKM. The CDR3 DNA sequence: TGTGCCAGCAGTTTCGGAAGCGCGGGGCGGGAGACCCAGTACTTC. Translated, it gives CASSFGSAGRETQYF.

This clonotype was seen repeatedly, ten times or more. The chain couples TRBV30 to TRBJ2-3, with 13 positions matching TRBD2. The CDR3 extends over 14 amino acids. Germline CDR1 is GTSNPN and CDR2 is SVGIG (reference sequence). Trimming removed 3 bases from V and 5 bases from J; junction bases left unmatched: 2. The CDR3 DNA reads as TGTGCCTGGAGCCGACTAGCGGGAGGAGATACGCAGTATTTT. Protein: CAWSRLAGGDTQYF.

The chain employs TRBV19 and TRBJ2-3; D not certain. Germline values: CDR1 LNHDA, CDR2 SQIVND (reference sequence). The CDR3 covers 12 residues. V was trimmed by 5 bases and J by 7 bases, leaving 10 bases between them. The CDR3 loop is CASSSIRNTQYF. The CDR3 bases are TGTGCCAGTAGTTCTATTAGGAATACGCAGTATTTT.